Below are 8 T cell receptor beta chains sequenced from a single sample in a study of beta chain features in type 1 diabetes. Reverse transcription of all isolated RNA meant that expressed TCRB transcripts were sequenced. TCRdb's table, derived via immunoSEQ multiplex PCR, lists solely in-frame clones and lacks some. Here the sample spans 250,000 to 300,000 clones, under 8.5% being singletons. The sequencing sample was made of central memory CD4+ T cells from blood. All receptors come from a woman under 30 in good health.

This clone was seen only a few times. This chain uses TRBV5-1 with TRBJ2-2, with 7 bases aligning to TRBD1. Germline assignment: CDR1 SGHRS and CDR2 YFSETQ. Germline trimming cut 4 bases from V and 6 bases from J; bases unmatched to any gene: 3. The CDR3 runs to 13 residues. DNA of the CDR3: TGCGCCAGCAGCAAGGACAGGCCCGGGGAGCTGTTTTTT. Protein: CASSKDRPGELFF.

The CDR3 nucleotides read TGTGCCAGCAGCCAGGACGGTTACTATGGCTACACCTTC. This translates into CASSQDGYYGYTF. The gene calls are TRBV6-5 and TRBJ1-2; D gene ambiguous. V lost 6 bases and J 3 bases, leaving 11 bases between the germline ends. This CDR3 has 13 residues. CDR1 MNHEY and CDR2 SVGAGI come from the germline V gene.

This sequence joins TRBV6-5 and TRBJ2-3; no clear D gene. The germline gives CDR1 MNHEY, CDR2 SVGAGI. This CDR3 has 14 amino acids. Trimming left V 6 bases short and J 0 bases short, with 10 bases between. This CDR3 is CASRDGYSTDTQYF. The DNA for the CDR3 is TGTGCCAGCAGGGACGGATATAGCACAGATACGCAGTATTTT.

This chain joins TRBV11-2 and TRBJ2-1; 8 nucleotides line up with TRBD2. The CDR3 extends over 15 amino acids. V lost 0 bases and J lost 8; bases outside the gene matches: 6. CDR1 and CDR2 (germline): SGHAT, FQNNGV. The CDR3 coding sequence is TGTGCCAGCAGCTTAGATAGGACTAGCTCCGATGAGCAGTTCTTC. Protein: CASSLDRTSSDEQFF.

This clone has only a few counts. This chain links TRBV29-1 with TRBJ2-3; TRBD2 might be the D (6 bases). The germline V and J ends were trimmed by 3 bases and 2 bases, with 12 bases remaining between them. In germline, CDR1 is SQVTM, CDR2 ANQGSEA. The CDR3 spans 14 residues. CDR3 amino acids: CSVDGGAITDTQYF. As DNA, the CDR3 is TGCAGCGTTGATGGCGGGGCCATCACAGATACGCAGTATTTT.

The chain links TRBV5-4 to TRBJ1-2; 12 bases are a match to TRBD1. V lost 4 bases to trimming and J lost 3 bases; unmatched junction nucleotides: 4. Germline lookup yields CDR1 SGHNT and CDR2 YYREEE (reference sequence). CDR3 size: 15 residues. DNA of the CDR3: TGTGCCAGCAGCCGTGGGACAGGGGGCTACTATGGCTACACCTTC. It translates to CASSRGTGGYYGYTF.

The chain recombines TRBV5-4 with TRBJ2-1, with 9 bases fitting TRBD2. This CDR3 region has 14 residues. V lost 4 bases to trimming and J lost 9 bases; unmatched junction nucleotides: 8. CDR1 and CDR2 (germline): SGHNT, YYREEE (reference sequence). CDR3 coding DNA: TGTGCCAGCAGCCAAGCCGGGACTAGCAGTGAGCAGTTCTTC. Protein sequence: CASSQAGTSSEQFF.

This clone was recorded a few times. This CDR3 reads CASSLESRYSYEQYF. The CDR3 DNA is TGTGCCAGCAGCTTAGAGAGCAGGTACTCCTACGAGCAGTACTTC. The chain has TRBV7-2 and TRBJ2-7, with D unresolved. Germline V CDR1 and CDR2: SGHTA, FQGNSA. V lost 1 base and J 0 bases, leaving 10 bases between the germline ends. The CDR3 consists of 15 residues.